The 12 T cell receptor beta chains below come from one sample, sequenced in a study of read filtering for tumor transcriptome and immune sequencing. Molecular barcoded adaptors covering alpha/delta and beta/gamma chains were used on 400 to 450 ng RNA. In TCRdb, the reads were re-called with MiXCR into one record per CDR3 protein. The sample shows around 130,000 distinct CDR3 sequences, 10% to 15% of them seen only once. Input material: a population of CD138-negative cells sorted from bone marrow. The receptors here all came from a donor at least 40 years old with multiple myeloma.

This clonotype was observed many times. The rearrangement uses TRBV7-8 and TRBJ2-2, with D hard to call. This CDR3 spans 16 amino acids. Germline V gene lookup returns CDR1 SGHVS and CDR2 FQNEAQ. V was shortened by 1 base and J by 1 base, with 10 bases between the two germline ends. The CDR3, as DNA: TGTGCCAGCAGCTTAGGAGGCGGTCGGAACACCGGGGAGCTGTTTTTT. Its protein product is CASSLGGGRNTGELFF.

This clonotype was observed at least ten times. J is TRBJ2-3 and V is TRBV5-6; TRBD1 aligns across 7 bases. This CDR3 spans 15 amino acids. V gave up 2 bases and J gave up 3 bases; unmatched junction bases: 6. Germline-derived CDR1 and CDR2 are SGHDT and YYEEEE. The CDR3 region is CASSLVGQNTDTQYF. The DNA for the CDR3 is TGTGCCAGCAGCTTAGTGGGACAGAATACAGATACGCAGTATTTT.

This clonotype was recorded many times. The chain carries TRBV11-2 and TRBJ1-1, with D perhaps matching TRBD1 (5 bases). The V gene's germline CDR1 is SGHAT and CDR2 FQNNGV. Trimming took off 0 bases at V and 8 bases at J, with 16 bases between the two ends. The CDR3 has 15 amino acids. The CDR3 coding sequence is TGTGCCAGCAGCTTAGATTTGGTCTCCGGGGGAGAAGCTTTCTTT. Residues: CASSLDLVSGGEAFF. Supplemented by reference TRBV11-2 and TRBJ1-1, the full variable domain reads EAGVAQSPRYKIIEKRQSVAFWCNPISGHATLYWYQQILGQGPKLLIQFQNNGVVDDSQLPKDRFSAERLKGVDSTLKIQPAKLEDSAVYLCASSLDLVSGGEAFFGQGTRLTVV.

This clonotype turned up a few times. This could be a read error, since a much larger clone is one nucleotide away. This chain connects TRBV18 to TRBJ1-1; D remains unclear. The CDR3 totals 12 residues. CDR1 KGHSH and CDR2 LQKENI come from the germline V gene. DNA of the CDR3: TGTGCCAGCTCACCGGGGTACACTGAAGCTTCCTTT. Translated, it gives CASSPGYTEASF. The entire variable domain, with the rest obtained from reference TRBV18 and TRBJ1-1, is as follows: NAGVMQNPRHLVRRRGQEARLRCSPMKGHSHVYWYRQLPEEGLKFMVYLQKENIIDESGMPKERFSAEFPKEGPSILRIQQVVRGDSAAYFCASSPGYTEASFGQGTRLTVV.

In its sample, this clonotype was seen many times. The chain joins TRBV2 to TRBJ2-3; tentatively, D is TRBD2 (5 bases). Trimming shortened V by 6 bases and J by 0 bases, and 7 bases separated the two germline ends. The CDR3 totals 13 residues. In germline, CDR1 is SNHLY, CDR2 FYNNEI. The DNA for the CDR3 is TGTGCCAGCAGCGGACTGAGCACAGATACGCAGTATTTT. Its protein product is CASSGLSTDTQYF.

This clonotype was seen ten or more times. The chain is built from TRBV7-9 and TRBJ1-4; D gene uncertain. The CDR3 has 15 amino acids. Trimming pared 5 bases from V and 5 bases from J, leaving 15 bases between. CDR1 is SEHNR and CDR2 is FQNEAQ in the germline V gene (reference sequence). The CDR3 protein is CASSIGSTQNEKLFF. The CDR3 region has the DNA TGTGCCAGCAGCATTGGTAGCACCCAGAATGAAAAACTGTTTTTT.

With regard to this clonotype: A single base separates this from a much larger clone, so it may be a read error. The chain employs TRBV11-2 and TRBJ1-4; D gene ambiguous. The CDR3 has 14 amino acids. Germline-derived CDR1 and CDR2 are SGHAT and FQNNGV. The CDR3 loop is CAGSLPSLSEKLFF. DNA for the CDR3: TGTGCCGGCAGCTTACCCTCTCTCTCTGAAAAACTGTTTTTT.

This clonotype was observed at least ten times. The chain has TRBV20-1 and TRBJ2-1; D is perhaps TRBD1 or TRBD2 (5 bases each). This CDR3 has 14 amino acids. Germline-derived CDR1 and CDR2 are DFQATT and SNEGSKA (reference sequence). The germline V and J ends were trimmed by 0 bases and 7 bases, with 13 bases remaining between them. The CDR3: CSARDLGVENEQFF. The DNA for the CDR3 is TGCAGTGCTAGAGATCTGGGGGTGGAGAATGAGCAGTTCTTC.

This clonotype showed up many times. V is TRBV7-2 and J is TRBJ2-3, with D maybe TRBD1 (6 bases). The V gene's germline CDR1 is SGHTA and CDR2 FQGNSA. V was cut by 3 bases and J by 2 bases, with 12 bases left in between. The CDR3 has 15 amino acids. Here the CDR3 reads CASSFTGKVTDTQYF. As DNA, the CDR3 is TGTGCCAGCAGCTTTACAGGGAAAGTCACAGATACGCAGTATTTT.

In this sample, this clonotype turned up a few times. V gene TRBV29-1 combines with J gene TRBJ1-5, with 8 nucleotides matching TRBD1. CDR3 size: 14 residues. Germline loops: CDR1 SQVTM, CDR2 ANQGSEA. V was clipped by 7 bases and J by 4 bases; unmatched bases: 9. In nucleotides, the CDR3 is TGCAGCGCCACACAGGGGGTTGGGAATCAGCCCCAGCATTTT. It yields the protein CSATQGVGNQPQHF.

A remark on this clonotype: One junction end disagrees with the germline gene, perhaps due to a read error. This rearrangement joins TRBV7-2 to TRBJ1-1, with D unresolved. The CDR3 loop spans 15 amino acids. CDR1 is SGHTA, CDR2 FQGNSA, per germline. The CDR3 sequence is CASSFGGSMNTEAVF. DNA of the CDR3: TGTGCCAGCAGCTTTGGCGGCAGCATGAACACTGAAGCTGTCTTT.

About this clonotype itself: The junction does not match germline at one end; this may be a read error. V gene TRBV7-3 combines with J gene TRBJ2-3, with 8 positions matching TRBD2. The CDR3 sequence is 16 residues long. Germline V gene lookup returns CDR1 SGHTA and CDR2 FQGTGA. The CDR3 loop reads CASSPGAGGTTDTQYF. In DNA, the CDR3 is TGTGCCAGCAGCCCCGGGGCGGGAGGTACCACAGATACGCAGTACTTT.